This entry features one T cell receptor beta chain sequence. Its antigen remains unidentified. The data belong to a study of cytomegalovirus exposure and HLA in healthy donors. Overall study results and limits: A missense variant in DCLRE1C was later tied to TCR beta V- and J-gene trimming. The study designated fewer than 200 TCR beta chains cytomegalovirus-associated. A later analysis showed that HLA-associated TCR beta chains had undergone more clonal expansion than equally common others.

In germline, CDR1 is MNHNY, CDR2 SVGAGI (reference sequence). There are 13 residues in the CDR3. The V and J ends lost 3 bases and 1 base respectively, with 6 bases between them. Vbeta (60) and Jbeta (13) primers were used in the PCR. Assay: immunoSEQ multiplex PCR; the TCRdb copy retains only in-frame clones and omits some. The sample lists roughly 150,000 clones, over 60% occurring once. The gene calls are TRBV6-6 and TRBJ1-1; D not resolved. This receptor was taken from a man aged 35 to 55 in good health and CMV-seropositive. The specimen was PBMCs. The CDR3 coding sequence is TGTGCCAGCAGTTATGAGGGGAACACTGAAGCTTTCTTT. This translates into CASSYEGNTEAFF.